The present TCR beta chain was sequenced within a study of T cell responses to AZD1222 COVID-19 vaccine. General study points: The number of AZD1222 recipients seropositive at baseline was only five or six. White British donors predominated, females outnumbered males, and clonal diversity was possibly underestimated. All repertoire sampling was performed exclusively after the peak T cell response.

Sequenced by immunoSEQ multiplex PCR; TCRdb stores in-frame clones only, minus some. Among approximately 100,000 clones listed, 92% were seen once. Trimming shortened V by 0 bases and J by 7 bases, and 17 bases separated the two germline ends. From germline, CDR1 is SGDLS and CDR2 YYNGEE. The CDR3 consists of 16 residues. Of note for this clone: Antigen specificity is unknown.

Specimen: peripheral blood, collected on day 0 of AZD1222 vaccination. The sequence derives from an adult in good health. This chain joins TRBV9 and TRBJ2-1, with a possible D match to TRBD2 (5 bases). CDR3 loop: CASSVGGSGWYNEQFF. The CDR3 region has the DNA TGTGCCAGCAGCGTAGGAGGGAGCGGTTGGTATAATGAGCAGTTCTTC. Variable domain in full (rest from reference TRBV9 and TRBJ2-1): DSGVTQTPKHLITATGQRVTLRCSPRSGDLSVYWYQQSLDQGLQFLIQYYNGEERAKGNILERFSAQQFPDLHSELNLSSLELGDSALYFCASSVGGSGWYNEQFFGPGTRLTVL.